This T cell receptor (beta chain) was retrieved from a study of T cells in Graves' hyperthyroidism and ophthalmopathy. Study findings and constraints: Stable hyperthyroidism and ophthalmopathy were separated using 13 V-J signatures. The model identified upcoming ophthalmopathy a median about 7.1 months ahead of onset.

The sample holds a few counts of this clonotype. As yet, its antigen is unknown. The CDR3 length is 13 residues. Between the trimmed V and J ends, which lost 3 bases and 2 bases, there was a span of 5 bases. Germline lookup yields CDR1 LNHNV and CDR2 YYDKDF (reference sequence). Amplified regions were TCR beta CDR3 sequences from RNA transcripts. Researchers ran a first-round RT-PCR on the TCR CDR3 using the HTBI primer set. In TCRdb, the multiplex PCR reads were re-called with MiXCR into one record per CDR3 protein. This table has under 350,000 distinct CDR3 sequences, roughly 18% appearing once. What was sequenced was blood. This receptor was obtained from a woman between 45 and 60 years old with Graves' hyperthyroidism. The chain uses TRBV15 and TRBJ1-3; no definite D call. CDR3 DNA: TGTGCCACCAGCAGGGGAACTGGAAACACCATATATTTT. As protein: CATSRGTGNTIYF.